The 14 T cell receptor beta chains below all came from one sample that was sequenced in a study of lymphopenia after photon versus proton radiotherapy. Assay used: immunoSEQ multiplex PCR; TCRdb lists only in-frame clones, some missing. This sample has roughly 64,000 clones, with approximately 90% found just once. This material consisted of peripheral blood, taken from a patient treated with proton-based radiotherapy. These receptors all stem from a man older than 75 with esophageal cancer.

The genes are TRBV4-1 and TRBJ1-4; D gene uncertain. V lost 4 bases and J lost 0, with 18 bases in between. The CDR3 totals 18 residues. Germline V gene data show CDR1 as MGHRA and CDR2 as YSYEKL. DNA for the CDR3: TGCGCCAGCAGCCTAGCACGGTTAGTTTCTACAACTAATGAAAAACTGTTTTTT. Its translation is CASSLARLVSTTNEKLFF.

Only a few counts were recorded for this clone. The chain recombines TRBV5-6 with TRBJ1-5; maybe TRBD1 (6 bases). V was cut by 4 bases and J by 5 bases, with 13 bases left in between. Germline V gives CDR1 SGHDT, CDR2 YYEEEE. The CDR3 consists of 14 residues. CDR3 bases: TGTGCCAGCAGCCGATGGACAGAGGATCAGCCCCAGCATTTT. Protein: CASSRWTEDQPQHF.

The CDR3 is CASSLPGLLNEAFF. The CDR3 nucleotides are TGTGCCAGCAGCTTACCAGGGCTATTAAATGAAGCTTTCTTT. J is TRBJ1-1 and V is TRBV7-2, with TRBD1 as a possible D gene (5 bases). This CDR3 spans 14 amino acids. Trimming removed 2 bases at V and 7 bases at J, with 14 bases between. CDR1 is SGHTA and CDR2 is FQGNSA in the germline V gene.

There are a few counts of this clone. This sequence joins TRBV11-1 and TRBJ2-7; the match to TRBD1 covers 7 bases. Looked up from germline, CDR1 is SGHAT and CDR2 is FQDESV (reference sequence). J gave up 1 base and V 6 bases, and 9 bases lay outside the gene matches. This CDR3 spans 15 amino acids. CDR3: CASSTNRGRSYEQYF. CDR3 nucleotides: TGTGCCAGCAGTACCAACAGGGGACGTTCCTACGAGCAGTACTTC.

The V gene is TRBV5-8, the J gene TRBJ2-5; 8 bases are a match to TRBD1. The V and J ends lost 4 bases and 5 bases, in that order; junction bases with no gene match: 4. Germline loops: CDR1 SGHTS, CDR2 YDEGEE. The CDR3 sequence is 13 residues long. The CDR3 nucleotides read TGTGCCAGCAGCCGGGACAGGCGTGAGACCCAGTACTTC. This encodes CASSRDRRETQYF.

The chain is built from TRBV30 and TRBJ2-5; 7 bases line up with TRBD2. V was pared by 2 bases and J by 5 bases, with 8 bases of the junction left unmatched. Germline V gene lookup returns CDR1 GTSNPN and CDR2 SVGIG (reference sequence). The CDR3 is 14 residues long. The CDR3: CAWSTTGGSETQYF. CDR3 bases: TGTGCCTGGAGTACGACGGGGGGTTCCGAGACCCAGTACTTC.

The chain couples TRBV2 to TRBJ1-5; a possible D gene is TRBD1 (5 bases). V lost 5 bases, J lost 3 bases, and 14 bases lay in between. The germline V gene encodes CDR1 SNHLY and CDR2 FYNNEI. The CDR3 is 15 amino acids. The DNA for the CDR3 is TGTGCCAGCAGTTACCAGGGAGCTGCCAATCAGCCCCAGCATTTT. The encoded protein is CASSYQGAANQPQHF.

For the CDR3, the DNA is TGTGCCAGCAGTTACAACGGACACTTGAACACTGAAGCTTTCTTT. Its translation is CASSYNGHLNTEAFF. The chain is built from TRBV6-5 and TRBJ1-1, with D possibly matching TRBD1 (5 bases). The length of the CDR3 is 15 residues. Trimming removed 2 bases at V and 0 bases at J, with 10 bases between. Germline CDR1 is MNHEY and CDR2 is SVGAGI.

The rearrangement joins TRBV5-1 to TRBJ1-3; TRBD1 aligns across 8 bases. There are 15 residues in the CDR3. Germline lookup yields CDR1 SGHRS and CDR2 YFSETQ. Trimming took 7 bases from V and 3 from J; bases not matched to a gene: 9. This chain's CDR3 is CASCSTGTGGNTIYF. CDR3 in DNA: TGCGCCAGCTGCTCAACCGGGACAGGTGGAAACACCATATATTTT.

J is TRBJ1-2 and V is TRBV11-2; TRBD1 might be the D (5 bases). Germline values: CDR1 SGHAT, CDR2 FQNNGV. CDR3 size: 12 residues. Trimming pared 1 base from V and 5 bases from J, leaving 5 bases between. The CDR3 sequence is CASSLAGYGYTF. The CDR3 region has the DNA TGTGCCAGCAGCTTAGCAGGGTATGGCTACACCTTC.

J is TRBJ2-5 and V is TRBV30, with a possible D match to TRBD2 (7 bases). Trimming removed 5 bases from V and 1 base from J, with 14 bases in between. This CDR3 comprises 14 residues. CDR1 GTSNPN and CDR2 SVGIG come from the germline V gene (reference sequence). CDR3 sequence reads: CAWGGGGLQETQYF. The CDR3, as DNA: TGTGCCTGGGGGGGCGGGGGACTCCAAGAGACCCAGTACTTC.

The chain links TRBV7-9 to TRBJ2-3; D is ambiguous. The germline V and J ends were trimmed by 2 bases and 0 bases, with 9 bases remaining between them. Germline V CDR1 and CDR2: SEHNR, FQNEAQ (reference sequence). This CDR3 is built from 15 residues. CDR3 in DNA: TGTGCCAGCAGCTTAAACGCTTTTAGCACAGATACGCAGTATTTT. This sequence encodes CASSLNAFSTDTQYF. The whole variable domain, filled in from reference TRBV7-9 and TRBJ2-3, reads DTGVSQNPRHKITKRGQNVTFRCDPISEHNRLYWYRQTLGQGPEFLTYFQNEAQLEKSRLLSDRFSAERPKGSFSTLEIQRTEQGDSAMYLCASSLNAFSTDTQYFGPGTRLTVL.

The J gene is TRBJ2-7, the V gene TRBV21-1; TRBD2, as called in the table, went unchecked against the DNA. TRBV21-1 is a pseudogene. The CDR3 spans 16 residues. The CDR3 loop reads CASSKVSPKLDDEQYF. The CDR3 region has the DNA TGTGCCAGCAGCAAAGTATCACCGAAGCTAGATGACGAGCAGTACTTC.

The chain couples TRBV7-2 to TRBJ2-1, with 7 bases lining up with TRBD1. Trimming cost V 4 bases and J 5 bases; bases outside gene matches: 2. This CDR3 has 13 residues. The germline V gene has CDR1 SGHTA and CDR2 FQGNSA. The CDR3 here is CASSWGQNNEQFF. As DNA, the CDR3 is TGTGCCAGCAGCTGGGGACAGAACAATGAGCAGTTCTTC.